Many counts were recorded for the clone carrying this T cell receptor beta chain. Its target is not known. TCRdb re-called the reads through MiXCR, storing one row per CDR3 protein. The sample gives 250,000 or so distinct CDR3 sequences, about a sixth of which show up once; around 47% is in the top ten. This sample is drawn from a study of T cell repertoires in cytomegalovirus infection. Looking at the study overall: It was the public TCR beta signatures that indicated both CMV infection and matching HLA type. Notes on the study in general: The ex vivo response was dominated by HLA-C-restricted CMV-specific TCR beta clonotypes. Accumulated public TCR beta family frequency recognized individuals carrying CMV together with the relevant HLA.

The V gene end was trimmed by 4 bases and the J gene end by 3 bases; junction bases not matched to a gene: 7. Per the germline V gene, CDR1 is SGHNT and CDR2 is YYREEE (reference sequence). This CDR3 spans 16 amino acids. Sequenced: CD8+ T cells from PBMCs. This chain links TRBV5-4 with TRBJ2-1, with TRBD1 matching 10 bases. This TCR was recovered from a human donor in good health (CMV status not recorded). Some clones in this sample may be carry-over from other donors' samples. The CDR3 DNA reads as TGTGCCAGCAGCCAACCCGGGACAGGGGTCTACAATGAGCAGTTCTTC. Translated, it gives CASSQPGTGVYNEQFF.